One sample yielded the 26 T cell receptor beta chains listed below, sequenced in a study of TIL therapy for anti-PD-1-resistant metastatic lung cancer. Time point indicated: pre-treatment sample, taken before nivolumab and TIL therapy. The libraries were made with immunoSEQ v3. Generated by immunoSEQ multiplex PCR, the TCRdb table keeps only in-frame clones and is missing some. The sample has 50,000 to 70,000 clones; roughly two thirds are singletons. Here the sequenced sample was blood, taken at baseline. The source is a person between 25 and 79 years old with non-small cell lung cancer.

The V gene is TRBV2, the J gene TRBJ1-5; D may be TRBD1 (5 bases). Germline V CDR1 and CDR2: SNHLY, FYNNEI. V was cut by 3 bases and J by 2 bases, with 8 bases left in between. The CDR3 spans 14 residues. CDR3 nucleotides: TGTGCCAGCAGTGAGCAGGGCGGCAATCAGCCCCAGCATTTT. Translation: CASSEQGGNQPQHF.

Ten or more counts support this clone. The J gene is TRBJ1-1, the V gene TRBV7-8, with no clear D. The CDR3 extends over 13 amino acids. The ends were cut back, 0 bases at V and 5 bases at J, with 7 bases in the middle. Germline V gene lookup returns CDR1 SGHVS and CDR2 FQNEAQ. In nucleotides, the CDR3 is TGTGCCAGCAGCTTAGCTGGGATAACTGAAGCTTTCTTT. Translated: CASSLAGITEAFF.

This chain joins TRBV5-4 and TRBJ2-2, with D perhaps TRBD2 (5 bases). Trimming stripped 3 bases from V and 6 bases from J, with 18 bases between. Germline loops: CDR1 SGHNT, CDR2 YYREEE (reference sequence). The CDR3 runs 16 residues. The CDR3 here is CASSSGGIFEAGELFF. The CDR3 DNA is TGTGCCAGCAGCTCCGGAGGTATATTCGAGGCCGGGGAGCTGTTTTTT.

The V and J genes are TRBV28 and TRBJ2-2, with D unresolved. V was cut by 3 bases and J by 3 bases, with 8 bases left in between. The CDR3 totals 14 residues. Germline CDR1 is MDHEN and CDR2 is SYDVKM. CDR3 sequence reads: CASSFGPYTGELFF. DNA for the CDR3: TGTGCCAGCAGTTTCGGACCCTACACCGGGGAGCTGTTTTTT.

The chain is built from TRBV5-4 and TRBJ2-1; 9 positions agree with TRBD2. V dropped 2 bases and J dropped 4; count of bases not matched to a gene: 4. This CDR3 comprises 15 residues. CDR1 and CDR2 from the germline V gene are SGHNT and YYREEE (reference sequence). This chain's CDR3 is CASSFLAGRYNEQFF. CDR3 nucleotides: TGTGCCAGCAGCTTTCTAGCGGGGAGATACAATGAGCAGTTCTTC.

This rearrangement joins TRBV28 to TRBJ2-5; D perhaps matches TRBD2 (6 bases). This CDR3 is 14 amino acids long. The germline V gene encodes CDR1 MDHEN and CDR2 SYDVKM. The V end was cut by 2 bases, the J end by 2 bases, with 9 bases between. CDR3 sequence reads: CASSLAGTQETQYF. The CDR3 nucleotides are TGTGCCAGCAGTTTAGCGGGGACTCAAGAGACCCAGTACTTC. Supplemented by reference TRBV28 and TRBJ2-5, the full variable domain reads DVKVTQSSRYLVKRTGEKVFLECVQDMDHENMFWYRQDPGLGLRLIYFSYDVKMKEKGDIPEGYSVSREKKERFSLILESASTNQTSMYLCASSLAGTQETQYFGPGTRLLVL.

The chain joins TRBV28 to TRBJ2-7, with 7 bases that match TRBD1. V shed 1 base and J 5 bases; nucleotides not matched to a gene: 5. This CDR3 spans 14 amino acids. Germline V gene lookup returns CDR1 MDHEN and CDR2 SYDVKM. CDR3 sequence reads: CASSLFTGAHEQYF. CDR3 bases: TGTGCCAGCAGTTTATTTACAGGGGCCCACGAGCAGTACTTC.

Comments on this clone: This sample includes further DNA sequences coding for the same CDR3. The rearrangement links TRBV4-1 to TRBJ2-7, with D perhaps matching TRBD1 (5 bases). CDR3 length equals 15 residues. V shed 0 bases and J shed 4 bases, with 13 bases lying between them. CDR1 MGHRA and CDR2 YSYEKL come from the germline V gene. The CDR3 sequence: CASSQDPGRVYEQYF. DNA of the CDR3: TGCGCCAGCAGCCAAGATCCTGGCAGGGTGTACGAGCAGTACTTC.

The rearrangement uses TRBV2 and TRBJ1-4; D gene uncertain. Germline V gene data show CDR1 as SNHLY and CDR2 as FYNNEI. Between the trimmed V and J ends, which lost 0 bases and 0 bases, there was a span of 11 bases. The CDR3 sequence is 17 residues long. CDR3 in amino acids: CASSEAGTVPTNEKLFF. The CDR3 DNA reads TGTGCCAGCAGTGAAGCAGGCACGGTGCCAACTAATGAAAAACTGTTTTTT.

V usage is TRBV11-2 and J usage is TRBJ2-3; no firm D call. CDR1 is SGHAT, CDR2 FQNNGV, per germline. V dropped 3 bases and J dropped 1 base, with 8 bases sitting between them. This CDR3 is built from 14 residues. The CDR3, as DNA: TGTGCCAGCAGCTTTCGGGTGGGCACAGATACGCAGTATTTT. Protein product: CASSFRVGTDTQYF.

The rearrangement uses TRBV7-2 and TRBJ2-3; D gene ambiguous. CDR1 and CDR2 (germline): SGHTA, FQGNSA. The CDR3 contains 13 residues. V was cut by 3 bases and J by 8 bases, with 12 bases left in between. The CDR3 DNA reads TGTGCCAGCAGCTTGAATAGCCTGGCTACGCAGTATTTT. Protein sequence: CASSLNSLATQYF.

This chain connects TRBV6-1 to TRBJ2-6; 10 bases match TRBD1. This CDR3 is built from 15 residues. Germline CDR1 and CDR2: MNHNS and SASEGT. Losses at the gene ends were 8 bases for V and 0 bases for J; bases not matched to a gene: 1. The CDR3 sequence is CASDRGLSGANVLTF. The CDR3 DNA follows: TGTGCCAGCGACAGGGGGCTCTCTGGGGCCAACGTCCTGACTTTC.

A few counts support this clone. The chain couples TRBV2 to TRBJ2-2, with 9 nucleotides matching TRBD2. Germline V gene sequence: CDR1 SNHLY, CDR2 FYNNEI. This CDR3 is built from 14 residues. Trimming at V came to 6 bases and at J to 3 bases, leaving 2 bases not matched to a gene. As DNA, the CDR3 is TGTGCCAGCAGACGGACTAGCGACACCGGGGAGCTGTTTTTT. Translating it yields CASRRTSDTGELFF.

V is TRBV30 and J is TRBJ1-6; 10 nucleotides line up with TRBD1. V lost 2 bases and J lost 10; bases outside the gene matches: 8. Germline V gene data show CDR1 as GTSNPN and CDR2 as SVGIG (reference sequence). CDR3 length: 15 residues. The CDR3 coding sequence is TGTGCCTGGAGTCGGACAGGGGGATCGGTCTCACCCCTCCACTTT. It encodes CAWSRTGGSVSPLHF.

This clone was counted only a few times. The rearrangement uses TRBV6-5 and TRBJ1-1; D gene uncertain. V shed 5 bases and J shed 3 bases, with 10 bases lying between them. The germline CDR1 and CDR2 sequences are MNHEY and SVGAGI. The CDR3 runs 13 residues. The DNA of the CDR3 is TGTGCCAGCAGTCCTGAGGTGGACACTGAAGCTTTCTTT. Its translation: CASSPEVDTEAFF.

As DNA, the CDR3 is TGCGCCAGCAGTACAGGTCCTAGCTCTGGGGCCAACGTCCTGACTTTC. This codes for CASSTGPSSGANVLTF. The rearrangement joins TRBV5-1 to TRBJ2-6, with a tentative D call TRBD1 (5 bases). This CDR3 contains 16 residues. Germline V CDR1 and CDR2: SGHRS, YFSETQ. The ends were cut back, 5 bases at V and 0 bases at J, with 12 bases in the middle.

This clone was observed a few times. V gene TRBV14 combines with J gene TRBJ1-2; D is unresolved. Germline lookup yields CDR1 SGHDN and CDR2 FVKESK. CDR3 size: 13 residues. V gave up 4 bases and J gave up 6 bases, with 12 bases separating them. The DNA for the CDR3 is TGTGCCAGCAGCCCGGCCCTCAGGAATGGCTACACCTTC. This sequence encodes CASSPALRNGYTF.

This clone was seen only a few times. The chain uses TRBV7-9 and TRBJ2-5, with 14 nucleotides matching TRBD2. This CDR3 comprises 16 residues. With V trimmed by 5 bases and J by 5 bases, 7 bases remained unmatched. From germline, CDR1 is SEHNR and CDR2 FQNEAQ (reference sequence). The CDR3 DNA sequence: TGTGCCAGCAGCCGGACTAGCGGGAGGCCAGGGGAGACCCAGTACTTC. Translation: CASSRTSGRPGETQYF.

This clone was picked up one time. The chain joins TRBV7-2 to TRBJ1-1; no definite D call. Germline CDR1 SGHTA, CDR2 FQGNSA. V gave up 3 bases and J gave up 3 bases, with 11 bases separating them. The CDR3 runs to 14 residues. CDR3 sequence reads: CASSFDFRDTEAFF. The CDR3 DNA sequence: TGTGCCAGCAGCTTCGATTTTAGGGACACTGAAGCTTTCTTT.

The chain joins TRBV5-1 to TRBJ2-5, with 8 bases aligning to TRBD2. V lost 4 bases to trimming and J lost 6 bases; unmatched junction nucleotides: 14. The CDR3 covers 16 residues. CDR1 and CDR2 (germline): SGHRS, YFSETQ. The CDR3 loop is CASSDVGAGGGKTQYF. CDR3 nucleotide sequence: TGCGCCAGCAGCGACGTGGGGGCGGGAGGAGGAAAGACCCAGTACTTC.

By its share, this clone is medium-sized (0.01 to 0.1%). The chain joins TRBV6-5 to TRBJ2-2; D gene uncertain. This CDR3 region has 13 residues. Looked up from germline, CDR1 is MNHEY and CDR2 is SVGAGI. Trimming took 2 bases from V and 4 from J, leaving 5 bases between them. The DNA of the CDR3 is TGTGCCAGCAGTTACGGAAGCACCGGGGAGCTGTTTTTT. As protein: CASSYGSTGELFF.

This clone came up many times. The chain couples TRBV2 to TRBJ1-2, with D unresolved. Germline CDR1 SNHLY, CDR2 FYNNEI. Trimming left V 3 bases short and J 0 bases short, with 5 bases between. The CDR3 length is 13 residues. CDR3 coding DNA: TGTGCCAGCAGTGACGAAGCTAACTATGGCTACACCTTC. Its translation is CASSDEANYGYTF.

The chain is built from TRBV30 and TRBJ2-3; TRBD2 is a possible D gene (6 bases). The CDR3 spans 14 residues. Trimming took off 2 bases at V and 6 bases at J, with 15 bases between the two ends. Looked up from germline, CDR1 is GTSNPN and CDR2 is SVGIG (reference sequence). Here the CDR3 reads CAWSREGGGDTQYF. Here the CDR3 DNA reads TGTGCCTGGAGTCGTGAGGGAGGAGGGGATACGCAGTATTTT.

This clone is judged medium-sized. The CDR3 sequence: CASSLVDSPYEQYF. DNA of the CDR3: TGTGCCAGCAGCTTAGTTGACAGCCCCTACGAGCAGTACTTC. The chain uses TRBV7-9 and TRBJ2-7; D might be TRBD1 (5 bases). Germline V CDR1 and CDR2: SEHNR, FQNEAQ (reference sequence). Trimming pared 1 base from V and 2 bases from J, leaving 9 bases between. The CDR3 is 14 amino acids. The entire variable domain, with the rest obtained from reference TRBV7-9 and TRBJ2-7, is as follows: DTGVSQNPRHKITKRGQNVTFRCDPISEHNRLYWYRQTLGQGPEFLTYFQNEAQLEKSRLLSDRFSAERPKGSFSTLEIQRTEQGDSAMYLCASSLVDSPYEQYFGPGTRLTVT.

This clone was picked up a small number of times. This chain joins TRBV11-2 and TRBJ2-7; 7 positions agree with TRBD2. The CDR3 runs 14 residues. The V gene's germline CDR1 is SGHAT and CDR2 FQNNGV. V shed 3 bases and J 9 bases; nucleotides not matched to a gene: 11. The DNA of the CDR3 is TGTGCCAGCAGCTTGGGACTAACATCATTAGGGCAGTACTTC. It encodes CASSLGLTSLGQYF. Together with reference TRBV11-2 and TRBJ2-7, the CDR3 gives the full variable domain: EAGVAQSPRYKIIEKRQSVAFWCNPISGHATLYWYQQILGQGPKLLIQFQNNGVVDDSQLPKDRFSAERLKGVDSTLKIQPAKLEDSAVYLCASSLGLTSLGQYFGPGTRLTVT.

The rearrangement uses TRBV7-3 and TRBJ1-1, with D perhaps TRBD1 (5 bases). Trimming shortened V by 5 bases and J by 11 bases, and 24 bases separated the two germline ends. The CDR3 extends over 15 amino acids. Germline assignment: CDR1 SGHTA and CDR2 FQGTGA. CDR3 DNA: TGTGCCAGCAGCCCAAACGGTGGGGCCCCCTTAGGGGCTTTCTTT. Its protein is CASSPNGGAPLGAFF.